A selection of T cell receptor beta chains follows, all from one sample in a study of blood T cell repertoires in COVID-19. Assay used: immunoSEQ multiplex PCR; TCRdb lists only in-frame clones, some missing. The sample holds 250,000 to 300,000 clones; around 90% are singletons and the top ten take about 4%. The sample consisted of peripheral blood. The receptors come from a woman aged 40 to 49 with acute or convalescent COVID-19. Each CDR3 is given with its conserved first and last residue. The order of the fields is clone size, D gene, J gene, V gene, CDR3 DNA, CDR3 protein. D genes are given only for firm matches. Clone size, where shown, is once, few, many, or a class for clones that have expanded.

. TRBD2 TRBJ2-1 TRBV7-8 TGTGCCAGCAGCTTAGACCGGACTAGCGGGGGTATAATAGATGAGCAGTTCTTC CASSLDRTSGGIIDEQFF
. . TRBJ2-2 TRBV18 TGTGCCAGCTCACCGGAAGACAGGCTGACCGGGGAGCTGTTTTTT CASSPEDRLTGELFF
. . TRBJ1-1 TRBV5-4 TGTGCCAGCAGCTTGGGTGGGGGCGACACTGAAGCTTTCTTT CASSLGGGDTEAFF
. TRBD1 TRBJ1-2 TRBV5-1 TGCGCCAGCAGCTACGGACAGGGGGCGTATGGCTACACCTTC CASSYGQGAYGYTF
. . TRBJ2-5 TRBV3-1/TRBV3-2 TGTGCCAGCAGCCAAAGCGTCGGGGAGACCCAGTACTTC CASSQSVGETQYF
. . TRBJ2-1 TRBV2 TGTGCCAGCAGTGAAGCCTTTGGTAGAAATGAGCAGTTCTTC CASSEAFGRNEQFF
. TRBD1 TRBJ2-4 TRBV4-2 TGTGCCAGCAGCCTGGGACAGGGGGCGCAAGCCAAAAACATTCAGTACTTC CASSLGQGAQAKNIQYF
. . TRBJ2-5 TRBV24-1 TGTGCCACCAGTCACCCGGAGGAGACCCAGTACTTC CATSHPEETQYF
. . TRBJ1-1 TRBV11-1 TGTGCCAGCAGCTTATCAGGGAACACTGAAGCTTTCTTT CASSLSGNTEAFF
. . TRBJ1-2 TRBV3-1/TRBV3-2 TGTGCCAGCAGCCGACCTTTCGGCGGGGCGAATCGCGGCTACACCTTC CASSRPFGGANRGYTF
. TRBD1 TRBJ1-2 TRBV19 TGTGCCTGCCGATCCCCCGCGGGACAGCATGGCTACACCTTC CACRSPAGQHGYTF
once . TRBJ2-3 TRBV18 TGTGCCAGCTCACCACCGGCGGGGGCCCTCACAGATACGCAGTATTTT CASSPPAGALTDTQYF
. . TRBJ1-1 TRBV18 TGTGCCAGCTCACCATTGGCGCGACAGGCGATGAACACTGAAGCTTTCTTT CASSPLARQAMNTEAFF
. TRBD2 TRBJ2-3 TRBV5-1 TGCGCCAGCAGCTTGGAATTCCCGGGGGGGCCAATAGATACGCAGTATTTT CASSLEFPGGPIDTQYF
. TRBD2 TRBJ2-1 TRBV19 TGTGCCAGTAGTATAGAGGCCTCGGGACTAGCGGGGTGGCAATCCTACAATGAGCAGTTCTTC CASSIEASGLAGWQSYNEQFF
. . TRBJ2-5 TRBV5-6 TGTGCCAGCAGCTTGGATCAGTGGCGGTCGGAAGAGACCCAGTACTTC CASSLDQWRSEETQYF
once TRBD1 TRBJ1-2 TRBV6-1 TGTGCCAGCAGTGAAAATTTGTACAGGGGGGATGGCTACACCTTC CASSENLYRGDGYTF
. . TRBJ2-3 TRBV10-3 TGTGCCATCAGTGAGTCGACTCCGGCAAACACAGATACGCAGTATTTT CAISESTPANTDTQYF
once . TRBJ1-2 TRBV2 TGTGCCAGCCCCCCTGAGTCGGGAGCTAACTATGGCTACACCTTC CASPPESGANYGYTF